The clone carrying this TCR beta chain was recorded at least ten times. Antigen unknown. CDR3 length: 14 residues. Single TCR cDNA molecules each had their own unique molecular identifier. TCRdb re-called the 5' RACE reads through MiXCR, storing one row per CDR3 protein. The sample shows about 92,000 distinct CDR3 sequences, approximately 12% of them seen only once. The sample originates from a study of spatial heterogeneity in lung cancer. Study context: The study observed each unique TCR and UMI combination more than ten times on average in raw reads. Study-wide findings and caveats: At tumor resection, ubiquitous expanded TCRs were detected in blood more often than later.

Documented time point: sample taken at primary tumor resection. Whole RNA, isolated from tumor, nontumor lung or frozen PBMC, was sequenced without prior sorting. There were some 76 donors, all of them untreated patients with early-stage non-small cell lung cancer. The chain recombines TRBV21-1 with TRBJ2-7. TRBV21-1 represents a pseudogene. The material was PBMCs, obtained at surgery. This TCR came from a male donor with early-stage non-small cell lung cancer. CDR3: CASIHQADIYEQYF. As DNA, the CDR3 is TGTGCCAGCATCCACCAGGCCGATATCTACGAGCAGTACTTC.